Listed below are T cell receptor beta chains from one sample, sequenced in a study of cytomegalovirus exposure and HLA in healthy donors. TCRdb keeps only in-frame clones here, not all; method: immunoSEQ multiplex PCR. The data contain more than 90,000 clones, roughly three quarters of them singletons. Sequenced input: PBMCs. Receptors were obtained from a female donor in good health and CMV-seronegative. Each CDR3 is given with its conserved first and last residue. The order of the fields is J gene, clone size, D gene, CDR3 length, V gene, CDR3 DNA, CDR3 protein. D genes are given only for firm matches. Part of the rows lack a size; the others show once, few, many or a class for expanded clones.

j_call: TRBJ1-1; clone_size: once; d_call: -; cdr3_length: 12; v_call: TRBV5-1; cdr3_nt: TGCGCCAGCCGGACAGCTAACACTGAAGCTTTCTTT; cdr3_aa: CASRTANTEAFF
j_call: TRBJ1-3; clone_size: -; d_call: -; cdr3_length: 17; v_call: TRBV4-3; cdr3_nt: TGCGCCAGCAGCCAAGATTTGCCGGAGAACGCTGGAAACACCATATATTTT; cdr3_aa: CASSQDLPENAGNTIYF
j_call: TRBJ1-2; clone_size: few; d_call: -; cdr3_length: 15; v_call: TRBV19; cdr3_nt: TGTGCCAGTAGTATATTGGATCCAGGGATAGGAGGCTACACCTTC; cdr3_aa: CASSILDPGIGGYTF
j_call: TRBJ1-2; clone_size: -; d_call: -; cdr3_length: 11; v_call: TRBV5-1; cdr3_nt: TGCGCCAGCAGCGCCCAGGGGGGCTACACCTTC; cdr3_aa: CASSAQGGYTF
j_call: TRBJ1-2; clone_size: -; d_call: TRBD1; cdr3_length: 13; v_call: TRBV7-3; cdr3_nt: TGTGCCAGCAGCTTAGCAGGGGGGTATGGCTACACCTTC; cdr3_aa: CASSLAGGYGYTF
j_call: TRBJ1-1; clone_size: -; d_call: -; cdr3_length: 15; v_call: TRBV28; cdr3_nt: TGTGCCAGCAGTTTTACGGGAGGGATTAGGACTGAAGCTTTCTTT; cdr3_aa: CASSFTGGIRTEAFF
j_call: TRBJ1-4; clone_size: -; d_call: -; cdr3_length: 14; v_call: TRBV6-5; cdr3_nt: TGTGCCAGCACCTACAGTCCGGGGTATGAAAAACTGTTTTTT; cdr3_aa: CASTYSPGYEKLFF
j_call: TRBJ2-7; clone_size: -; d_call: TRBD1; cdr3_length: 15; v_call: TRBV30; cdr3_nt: TGTGCCTGGAGTAGGCTGGGACAGAGCTCCTACGAGCAGTACTTC; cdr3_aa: CAWSRLGQSSYEQYF
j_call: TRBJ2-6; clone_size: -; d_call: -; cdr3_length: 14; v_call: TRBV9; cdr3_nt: TGTGCCAGCAGCGCAGGGGTCGGGGCCAACGTCCTGACTTTC; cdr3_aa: CASSAGVGANVLTF
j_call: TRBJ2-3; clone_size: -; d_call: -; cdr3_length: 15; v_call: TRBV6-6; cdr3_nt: TGTGCCAGCGCCTTGGAGGGTCGTGCCACAGATACGCAGTATTTT; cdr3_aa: CASALEGRATDTQYF
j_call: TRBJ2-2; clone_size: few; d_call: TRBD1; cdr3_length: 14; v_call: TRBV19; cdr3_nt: TGTGCCAGTAGTGGGACAGGGGTAGCGGGGGAGCTGTTTTTT; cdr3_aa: CASSGTGVAGELFF
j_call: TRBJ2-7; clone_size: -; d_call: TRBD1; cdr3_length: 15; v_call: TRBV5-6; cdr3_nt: TGTGCCAGCAGCTTGGTCCGGGACAGCTCCTACGAGCAGTACTTC; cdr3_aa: CASSLVRDSSYEQYF
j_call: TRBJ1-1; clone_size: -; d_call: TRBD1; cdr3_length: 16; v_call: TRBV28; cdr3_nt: TGTGCCAGCAGTACCCCGGGACAGGGGGCGAACACTGAAGCTTTCTTT; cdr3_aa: CASSTPGQGANTEAFF
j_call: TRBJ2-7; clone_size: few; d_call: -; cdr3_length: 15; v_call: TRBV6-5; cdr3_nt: TGTGCCAGCAGTTACTCGGTAGAGCCTACCTACGAGCAGTACTTC; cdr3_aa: CASSYSVEPTYEQYF
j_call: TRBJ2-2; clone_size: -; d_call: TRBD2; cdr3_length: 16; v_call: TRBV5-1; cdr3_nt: TGCGCCAGCAGCATGGGACTAGCGGGGGGCGTCGGGGAGCTGTTTTTT; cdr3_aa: CASSMGLAGGVGELFF
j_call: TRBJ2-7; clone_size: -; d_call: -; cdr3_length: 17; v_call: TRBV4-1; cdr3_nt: TGCGCCAGCAGCCCGACCCCCCCGGGACTCCCCTCCCACGAGCAGTACTTC; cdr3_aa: CASSPTPPGLPSHEQYF
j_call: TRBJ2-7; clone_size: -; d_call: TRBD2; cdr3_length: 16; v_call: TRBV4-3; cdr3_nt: TGCGCCAGCAGCCAATCGAGACTAGCGGGCTCCTACGAGCAGTACTTC; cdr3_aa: CASSQSRLAGSYEQYF
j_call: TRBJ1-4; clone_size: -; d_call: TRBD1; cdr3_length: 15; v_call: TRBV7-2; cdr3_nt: TGTGCCAGCAGATATAACAGGGGAGTGGGTGAAAAACTGTTTTTT; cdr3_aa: CASRYNRGVGEKLFF
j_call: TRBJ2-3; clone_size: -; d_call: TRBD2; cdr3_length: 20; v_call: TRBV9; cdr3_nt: TGTGCCAGCAGCGCCCACGGGACTAGCGGAGGAGGGGTACGCACAGATACGCAGTATTTT; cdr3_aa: CASSAHGTSGGGVRTDTQYF
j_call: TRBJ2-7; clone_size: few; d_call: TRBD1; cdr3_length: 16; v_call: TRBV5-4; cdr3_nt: TGTGCCAGCAGCAAACTGGGACAGGATTTCTCCTACGAGCAGTACTTC; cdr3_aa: CASSKLGQDFSYEQYF
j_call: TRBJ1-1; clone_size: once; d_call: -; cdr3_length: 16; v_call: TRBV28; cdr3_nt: TGTGCCAGCAGTCCCTTAGGAGGAGGGCGGGAGACTGAAGCTTTCTTT; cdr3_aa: CASSPLGGGRETEAFF
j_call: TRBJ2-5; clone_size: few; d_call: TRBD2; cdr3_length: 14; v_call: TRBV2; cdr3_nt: TGTGCCAGCATTGGGACTAGCAAACAAGAGACCCAGTACTTC; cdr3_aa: CASIGTSKQETQYF
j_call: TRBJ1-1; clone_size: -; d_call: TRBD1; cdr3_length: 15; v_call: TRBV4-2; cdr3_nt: TGTGCCAGCAGCCAAGCCGCCGGGACAGCCACTGAAGCTTTCTTT; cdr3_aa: CASSQAAGTATEAFF
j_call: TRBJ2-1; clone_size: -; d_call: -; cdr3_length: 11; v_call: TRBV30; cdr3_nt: TGTGCCTGCCCACGGGGAAATGAGCAGTTCTTC; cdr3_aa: CACPRGNEQFF
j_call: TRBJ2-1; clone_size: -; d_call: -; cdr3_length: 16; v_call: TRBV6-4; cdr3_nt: TGTGCCAGCAGTGACTCGACCAGGGGTTCCTACAATGAGCAGTTCTTC; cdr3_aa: CASSDSTRGSYNEQFF
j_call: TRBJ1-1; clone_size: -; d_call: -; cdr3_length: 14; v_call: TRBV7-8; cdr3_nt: TGTGCCAGCAGCTTAGTGCGGAGCAACACTGAAGCTTTCTTT; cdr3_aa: CASSLVRSNTEAFF
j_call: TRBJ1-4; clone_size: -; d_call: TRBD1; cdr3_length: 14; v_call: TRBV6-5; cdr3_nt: TGTGCCAGCAGAAATACAGGGGAGTGGGAAAAACTGTTTTTT; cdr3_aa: CASRNTGEWEKLFF
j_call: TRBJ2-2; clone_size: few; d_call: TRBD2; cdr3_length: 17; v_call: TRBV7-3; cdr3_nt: TGTGCCAGCAGTCGACTAGCGGGAGTTTACGGCACCGGGGAGCTGTTTTTT; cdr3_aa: CASSRLAGVYGTGELFF
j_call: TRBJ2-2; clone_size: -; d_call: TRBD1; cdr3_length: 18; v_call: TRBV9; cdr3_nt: TGTGCCAGCAGCCCGAACTTTGGACAGGGGGCTTTCACCGGGGAGCTGTTTTTT; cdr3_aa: CASSPNFGQGAFTGELFF
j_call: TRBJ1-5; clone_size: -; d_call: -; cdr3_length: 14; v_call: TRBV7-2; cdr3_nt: TGTGCCAGCAGCTTAGGAGGTGGGAGTCAGCCCCAGCATTTT; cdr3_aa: CASSLGGGSQPQHF
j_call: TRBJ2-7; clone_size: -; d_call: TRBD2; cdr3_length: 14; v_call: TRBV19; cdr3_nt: TGTGCCAGTAGTAAGACTAGCGGGGAATACGAGCAGTACTTC; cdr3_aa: CASSKTSGEYEQYF
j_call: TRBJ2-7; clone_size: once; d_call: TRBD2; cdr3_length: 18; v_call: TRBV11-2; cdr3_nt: TGTGCCAGCAGCCTCGGACTAGCGGGGGTCTACAGTATTGGCGAGCAGTACTTC; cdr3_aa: CASSLGLAGVYSIGEQYF
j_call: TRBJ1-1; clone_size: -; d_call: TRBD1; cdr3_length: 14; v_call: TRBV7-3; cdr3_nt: TGTGCCAGCAGCTTAACCGGACAGGCTACTGAAGCTTTCTTT; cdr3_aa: CASSLTGQATEAFF
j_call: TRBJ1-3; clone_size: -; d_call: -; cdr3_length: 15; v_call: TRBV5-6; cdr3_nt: TGTGCCAGCAGCCTGGTTGGGAGCTCTGGAAACACCATATATTTT; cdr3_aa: CASSLVGSSGNTIYF
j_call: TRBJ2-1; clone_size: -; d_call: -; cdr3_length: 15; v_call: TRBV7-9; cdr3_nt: TGTTCCAGCAGCCCTCGCGCAGGACTCCAAGCGGAGCAGTTCTTC; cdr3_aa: CSSSPRAGLQAEQFF